This passage covers 29 T cell receptor beta chains from one sample sequenced in a study of patients and donors after allogeneic stem cell transplantation. One entry per CDR3 protein results from TCRdb running MiXCR on the RT-PCR reads. The data contain about 210,000 distinct CDR3 sequences, roughly 38% of them singletons. The specimen sequenced was blood, either unsorted or a sorted T cell fraction (not recorded which). The receptor source for this set is a human donor who was either an allogeneic HSCT recipient or a stem cell or donor lymphocyte infusion donor (not recorded which). It is not recorded whose cells these are; they may come from a transplant donor.

The J gene is TRBJ2-3, the V gene TRBV5-1; TRBD2 might be the D (5 bases). The germline gives CDR1 SGHRS, CDR2 YFSETQ. Trimming stripped 7 bases from V and 6 bases from J, with 12 bases between. The CDR3 loop spans 12 amino acids. The CDR3 DNA reads TGCGCCAGCCGAGAGGGAGAGGATACGCAGTATTTT. Amino acids: CASREGEDTQYF. Full variable domain (rest looked up from reference TRBV5-1 and TRBJ2-3): KAGVTQTPRYLIKTRGQQVTLSCSPISGHRSVSWYQQTPGQGLQFLFEYFSETQRNKGNFPGRFSGRQFSNSRSEMNVSTLELGDSALYLCASREGEDTQYFGPGTRLTVL.

This clonotype came up a few times. The genes are TRBV7-2 and TRBJ1-4, with 7 bases lining up with TRBD1. The germline CDR1 and CDR2 sequences are SGHTA and FQGNSA. The CDR3 is made up of 16 amino acids. Trimming at V came to 1 base and at J to 3 bases, leaving 5 bases not matched to a gene. This CDR3 reads CASSLEGAFSNEKLFF. DNA of the CDR3: TGTGCCAGCAGCTTAGAGGGGGCGTTTTCTAATGAAAAACTGTTTTTT.

The chain uses TRBV7-9 and TRBJ1-3; no clear D gene. Trimming pared 5 bases from V and 1 base from J, leaving 12 bases between. This CDR3 comprises 15 residues. CDR1 and CDR2 from the germline V gene are SEHNR and FQNEAQ (reference sequence). The CDR3 is CASSPPWESGNTIYF. Written as DNA, the CDR3 is TGTGCCAGCAGCCCTCCCTGGGAGTCTGGAAACACCATATATTTT.

In its sample, this clonotype was seen many times. An end of the junction differs from the germline gene, which may be a read error. This chain connects TRBV3-1 to TRBJ2-1; a possible D gene is TRBD1 (6 bases). The CDR3 has 12 residues. The germline gives CDR1 LGHDT, CDR2 YNNKEL (reference sequence). CDR3 bases: TGTGCCAGCAGCCAAGATGGGCGGACAGCTGTCTTC. Residues: CASSQDGRTAVF.

This chain uses TRBV12-3 or TRBV12-4 with TRBJ2-7; D unclear. V shed 5 bases and J shed 3 bases, with 11 bases lying between them. The CDR3 is made up of 13 amino acids. The CDR3 loop is CASSPQVLYEQYF. The DNA of the CDR3 is TGTGCCAGCAGTCCCCAAGTCCTCTACGAGCAGTACTTC.

The chain uses TRBV20-1 and TRBJ2-1; D is perhaps TRBD2 (6 bases). Germline CDR1 DFQATT, CDR2 SNEGSKA (reference sequence). V lost 3 bases and J lost 0, with 6 bases in between. CDR3 size: 13 residues. The CDR3 reads CSASGGSYNEQFF. The CDR3 region has the DNA TGCAGTGCTAGCGGGGGCTCCTACAATGAGCAGTTCTTC.

The chain couples TRBV5-1 to TRBJ2-5; the match to TRBD1 covers 7 bases. The V gene end was trimmed by 4 bases and the J gene end by 2 bases; junction bases not matched to a gene: 8. The CDR3 has 15 residues. Germline CDR1 SGHRS, CDR2 YFSETQ. CDR3 residues: CASSTTGLLQETQYF. In nucleotides, the CDR3 is TGCGCCAGCAGCACGACAGGGCTCCTTCAAGAGACCCAGTACTTC.

This clonotype appeared a few times. The chain carries TRBV5-6 and TRBJ1-1; TRBD1 matches at 7 bases. Per germline, CDR1 SGHDT and CDR2 YYEEEE. V was pared by 0 bases and J by 6 bases, with 5 bases of the junction left unmatched. The length of the CDR3 is 14 residues. The DNA for the CDR3 is TGTGCCAGCAGCTTGGCAGGGGGGGTATCTGAAGCTTTCTTT. Encoded protein: CASSLAGGVSEAFF.

The chain uses TRBV7-9 and TRBJ1-5, with a tentative D call TRBD1 (6 bases). The germline V gene encodes CDR1 SEHNR and CDR2 FQNEAQ (reference sequence). This CDR3 has 17 residues. V dropped 5 bases and J dropped 2 bases, with 19 bases sitting between them. CDR3 sequence: CASSPQGGAEGNQPQHF. The CDR3 DNA reads as TGTGCCAGCAGCCCGCAAGGGGGGGCAGAGGGCAATCAGCCCCAGCATTTT. Filled out from reference TRBV7-9 and TRBJ1-5, the complete variable domain reads DTGVSQNPRHKITKRGQNVTFRCDPISEHNRLYWYRQTLGQGPEFLTYFQNEAQLEKSRLLSDRFSAERPKGSFSTLEIQRTEQGDSAMYLCASSPQGGAEGNQPQHFGDGTRLSIL.

V is TRBV7-2 and J is TRBJ2-3; TRBD2 matches 12 bases. Germline V gene lookup returns CDR1 SGHTA and CDR2 FQGNSA. The CDR3 has 15 residues. The ends lost 5 bases at V and 4 bases at J; junction bases unmatched: 4. The CDR3 sequence is CASSPRLAGADTQYF. The CDR3 nucleotides read TGTGCCAGCAGCCCGAGACTAGCGGGGGCAGATACGCAGTATTTT. The variable domain in full, with the rest retrieved from reference TRBV7-2 and TRBJ2-3, is GAGVSQSPSNKVTEKGKDVELRCDPISGHTALYWYRQSLGQGLEFLIYFQGNSAPDKSGLPSDRFSAERTGGSVSTLTIQRTQQEDSAVYLCASSPRLAGADTQYFGPGTRLTVL.

In this sample, this clonotype turned up a few times. The chain carries TRBV6-2 or TRBV6-3 and TRBJ1-3; 8 bases map to TRBD1. This CDR3 contains 15 residues. J gave up 5 bases and V 4 bases, and 7 bases lay outside the gene matches. CDR1 and CDR2 from the germline V gene are MNHEY and SVGEGT. CDR3 in DNA: TGTGCCAGCAGTTCCGGACAGGGAAGAAGAAACACCATATATTTT. Translating gives CASSSGQGRRNTIYF.

The chain has TRBV3-1 and TRBJ2-3, with D maybe TRBD2 (6 bases). Germline V CDR1 and CDR2: LGHDT, YNNKEL (reference sequence). The CDR3 covers 14 residues. The V end lost 7 bases, the J end lost 2 bases, and 13 bases lay between the germline ends. The CDR3 region is CASKGGRYTDTQYF. CDR3 bases: TGTGCCAGCAAAGGAGGGCGGTACACAGATACGCAGTATTTT.

V gene TRBV28 combines with J gene TRBJ2-6; possibly TRBD2 for D (7 bases). The CDR3 runs to 18 residues. CDR1 MDHEN and CDR2 SYDVKM come from the germline V gene. Trimming cost V 7 bases and J 0 bases, with 19 bases left between them. CDR3 loop: CASNLGRDTYSGANVLTF. DNA for the CDR3: TGTGCCAGCAACTTGGGGAGGGACACCTACTCTGGGGCCAACGTCCTGACTTTC.

Here the CDR3 DNA reads TGTGCCAGCAGCCAAGAAATCCGGCGACAGGGGAAAACTGAAGCTTTCTTT. It yields the protein CASSQEIRRQGKTEAFF. This chain links TRBV4-2 with TRBJ1-1; 8 bases are shared with TRBD1. With V trimmed by 0 bases and J by 5 bases, 11 bases remained unmatched. The germline V gene encodes CDR1 LGHNA and CDR2 YNFKEQ. The CDR3 is 17 amino acids.

This clonotype has more than one count but fewer than ten. The genes are TRBV5-1 and TRBJ2-7, with D maybe TRBD1 (6 bases). This CDR3 has 14 residues. Germline CDR1 is SGHRS and CDR2 is YFSETQ. Trimming removed 3 bases at V and 0 bases at J, with 10 bases between. For the CDR3, the DNA is TGCGCCAGCAGCTCCGACAGGACCTCCTACGAGCAGTACTTC. Its protein is CASSSDRTSYEQYF.

This sequence joins TRBV5-1 and TRBJ2-7; 9 bases map to TRBD1. The CDR3 spans 16 residues. V shed 4 bases, J shed 6 bases, and the junction held 14 bases outside the gene matches. Germline values: CDR1 SGHRS, CDR2 YFSETQ. CDR3 bases: TGCGCCAGCAGCGCGACCTCCGGGACAGGGACGGGCGAGCAGTACTTC. It yields the protein CASSATSGTGTGEQYF.

The gene calls are TRBV4-1 and TRBJ1-5; D is perhaps TRBD1 (5 bases). The CDR3 loop spans 17 amino acids. Trimming shortened V by 1 base and J by 3 bases, and 16 bases separated the two germline ends. Germline assignment: CDR1 MGHRA and CDR2 YSYEKL. CDR3 DNA: TGCGCCAGCAGCCAAGCTCAAATAGGGGCATACAATCAGCCCCAGCATTTT. It encodes CASSQAQIGAYNQPQHF.

The gene calls are TRBV4-1 and TRBJ2-5, with D tentatively TRBD1 or TRBD2 (5 bases each). Trimming cost V 1 base and J 5 bases, with 14 bases left between them. CDR3 length: 15 amino acids. Germline V CDR1 and CDR2: MGHRA, YSYEKL. CDR3 DNA: TGCGCCAGCAGCCAAGCTCCGGGACCCAGGGAGACCCAGTACTTC. Protein product: CASSQAPGPRETQYF.

This clonotype has a handful of counts. No DNA is shown, since the ends of the CDR3 on it are uncertain; the CDR3 is the one TCRdb lists. V and J are TRBV6-2 or TRBV6-3 and TRBJ2-7; the table's D call TRBD1 went unverified against the DNA. The CDR3 has 14 residues if both end residues are counted. Germline lookup yields CDR1 MNHEY and CDR2 SVGEGT. CDR3 sequence reads: CASSSSGGSYEQYF.

The CDR3 here is CSARKEGYTF. The CDR3 DNA is TGCAGTGCTAGGAAAGAGGGCTACACCTTC. The rearrangement uses TRBV20-1 and TRBJ1-2; D is uncertain. Trimming removed 3 bases from V and 8 bases from J, with 7 bases in between. This CDR3 is 10 amino acids long. CDR1 and CDR2 (germline): DFQATT, SNEGSKA (reference sequence).

This chain connects TRBV27 to TRBJ1-2, with a possible D match to TRBD1 (6 bases). There are 16 residues in the CDR3. Trimming left V 2 bases short and J 4 bases short, with 17 bases between. The germline V gene has CDR1 MNHEY and CDR2 SMNVEV (reference sequence). The CDR3, as DNA: TGTGCCAGCAGTTTAAACGGGGCAGGGGCGATCTATGGCTACACCTTC. Translation: CASSLNGAGAIYGYTF.

This clonotype has only a few counts. The chain employs TRBV20-1 and TRBJ1-5; possible D gene TRBD1, 5 bases. Germline V lookup: CDR1 DFQATT, CDR2 SNEGSKA (reference sequence). The V gene lost 1 base and the J gene lost 0 bases, with 10 bases spanning the gap. The CDR3 spans 15 residues. CDR3 in DNA: TGCAGTGCTAGAGTGGGGGGGGTTAGCAATCAGCCCCAGCATTTT. Translation: CSARVGGVSNQPQHF.

The CDR3 coding sequence is TGTGCCAGCAGTTTAGTGGGGACTAGATCTAACGAGCAGTACTTC. As protein: CASSLVGTRSNEQYF. The V call is TRBV12-3 or TRBV12-4, the J call TRBJ2-7; 8 bases agree with TRBD2. This CDR3 is built from 15 residues. With V trimmed by 1 base and J by 5 bases, 7 bases remained unmatched.

The rearrangement joins TRBV28 to TRBJ1-1; perhaps TRBD1 as D (6 bases). Germline CDR1 and CDR2: MDHEN and SYDVKM. There are 14 residues in the CDR3. Trimming pared 1 base from V and 8 bases from J, leaving 14 bases between. In DNA, the CDR3 is TGTGCCAGCAGTTTATTGCCAGGGGAGGGAGAAGCTTTCTTT. It encodes CASSLLPGEGEAFF.

The chain is built from TRBV12-3 or TRBV12-4 and TRBJ1-5; no clear D gene. V dropped 5 bases and J dropped 9 bases, with 17 bases sitting between them. This CDR3 comprises 14 residues. CDR3 loop: CASSPEGSLRPQHF. The CDR3 nucleotides read TGTGCCAGCAGTCCAGAGGGCTCCCTACGGCCCCAGCATTTT.

The chain links TRBV6-2 or TRBV6-3 to TRBJ2-5; D gene unclear. The CDR3 loop spans 13 amino acids. The V end was cut by 6 bases, the J end by 0 bases, with 8 bases between. CDR1 and CDR2 (germline): MNHEY, SVGEGT. The CDR3 here is CASRPSYQETQYF. CDR3 sequence (DNA): TGTGCCAGCAGACCCTCGTACCAAGAGACCCAGTACTTC.

This chain uses TRBV9 with TRBJ2-1; TRBD2 matches at 9 bases. The CDR3 spans 15 residues. Trimming took 0 bases from V and 5 from J; bases not matched to a gene: 3. The germline CDR1 and CDR2 sequences are SGDLS and YYNGEE. The CDR3 reads CASSVVAGGNNEQFF. CDR3 DNA: TGTGCCAGCAGCGTAGTTGCGGGGGGGAACAATGAGCAGTTCTTC.

This clonotype was seen only a few times. The chain joins TRBV19 to TRBJ1-1; D unresolved. CDR1 LNHDA and CDR2 SQIVND come from the germline V gene (reference sequence). This CDR3 comprises 14 residues. The V gene lost 7 bases and the J gene lost 3 bases, with 15 bases spanning the gap. CDR3 nucleotides: TGTGCCAGTAACTGGGGAGGTTCGGACACTGAAGCTTTCTTT. It yields the protein CASNWGGSDTEAFF.

The V and J genes are TRBV13 and TRBJ2-7; TRBD2 might be the D (5 bases). Per the germline V gene, CDR1 is PRHDT and CDR2 is FYEKMQ (reference sequence). The ends were cut back, 5 bases at V and 5 bases at J, with 10 bases in the middle. CDR3 size: 12 residues. For the CDR3, the DNA is TGTGCCAGCAGCCTTATTAGCGACGAGCAGTACTTC. This codes for CASSLISDEQYF.